Below, 2 T cell receptor beta chains from the same sample are listed, as sequenced in a study of T-cell memory formation after mild COVID-19. TCRdb reprocessed the 5' RACE reads via MiXCR and lists one record per CDR3 protein. The sample carries hundreds of thousands of distinct CDR3 sequences, 20% to 25% recorded once. Sequenced: PBMCs or a T cell subset sorted from them (not recorded which). Source of these receptors: a young man who had mild COVID-19 (a few samples of this study predate the infection). Cell type and time point are not known.

This clonotype occurred a few times. V usage is TRBV29-1 and J usage is TRBJ1-1, with a tentative D call TRBD1 (6 bases). V lost 5 bases to trimming and J lost 0 bases, with 16 bases between them. This CDR3 spans 15 amino acids. The germline V gene encodes CDR1 SQVTM and CDR2 ANQGSEA. CDR3 loop: CSVSTGAWVNTEAFF. CDR3 nucleotide sequence: TGCAGCGTTTCGACAGGTGCTTGGGTGAACACTGAAGCTTTCTTT. Full variable domain (outside the CDR3, taken from reference TRBV29-1 and TRBJ1-1): SAVISQKPSRDICQRGTSLTIQCQVDSQVTMMFWYRQQPGQSLTLIATANQGSEATYESGFVIDKFPISRPNLTFSTLTVSNMSPEDSSIYLCSVSTGAWVNTEAFFGQGTRLTVV.

This clonotype was seen a handful of times. The chain is built from TRBV19 and TRBJ1-1; no definite D call. Trimming took off 7 bases at V and 6 bases at J, with 12 bases between the two ends. The CDR3 is made up of 12 amino acids. Germline values: CDR1 LNHDA, CDR2 SQIVND (reference sequence). The DNA for the CDR3 is TGTGCCAGTACGCAAGGCGCAGCTGAAGCTTTCTTT. Translation: CASTQGAAEAFF. The entire variable domain, with the rest obtained from reference TRBV19 and TRBJ1-1, is as follows: DGGITQSPKYLFRKEGQNVTLSCEQNLNHDAMYWYRQDPGQGLRLIYYSQIVNDFQKGDIAEGYSVSREKKESFPLTVTSAQKNPTAFYLCASTQGAAEAFFGQGTRLTVV.